The 24 T cell receptor beta chains given below trace back to one sample, sequenced in a study of CD4 T cells in relation to SARS-CoV-2 and coronaviruses. The repertoire was sequenced with immunoSEQ multiplex PCR; TCRdb's copy has only in-frame clones and lacks some. Among 58,000 or so clones listed, roughly 94% were seen once. Sequenced input: naive CD4+ T cells from PBMCs. Subset here: naive CD4+ T cells isolated by negative enrichment. These receptors all stem from an adult with COVID-19.

The J gene is TRBJ2-1, the V gene TRBV7-9, with D tentatively TRBD2 (6 bases). Germline V lookup: CDR1 SEHNR, CDR2 FQNEAQ (reference sequence). Trimming stripped 2 bases from V and 0 bases from J, with 14 bases between. The CDR3 is 17 residues long. CDR3 region: CASSLRPRDRSYNEQFF. DNA for the CDR3: TGTGCCAGCAGCTTACGGCCGCGGGACCGCTCCTACAATGAGCAGTTCTTC.

Points on this clone: This sample also contains other DNA sequences that code for the same CDR3. V gene TRBV12-3 or TRBV12-4 combines with J gene TRBJ1-1, with D hard to call. V lost 1 base to trimming and J lost 3 bases, with 0 bases between them. This CDR3 region has 11 residues. CDR3 coding DNA: TGTGCCAGCAGTTTAGACACTGAAGCTTTCTTT. This gives the protein CASSLDTEAFF.

J is TRBJ1-2 and V is TRBV28; 12 bases are a match to TRBD1. CDR1 and CDR2 from the germline V gene are MDHEN and SYDVKM. The CDR3 loop spans 15 amino acids. V dropped 5 bases and J dropped 7; count of bases not matched to a gene: 8. CDR3 nucleotides: TGTGCCAGCAGTCCCCGGGACAGGGGGCTTGGTGGCTACACCTTC. Amino acid sequence: CASSPRDRGLGGYTF.

J is TRBJ1-5 and V is TRBV19, with D tentatively TRBD1 (5 bases). Between the trimmed V and J ends, which lost 5 bases and 4 bases, there was a span of 15 bases. Per the germline V gene, CDR1 is LNHDA and CDR2 is SQIVND (reference sequence). The CDR3 has 15 amino acids. CDR3 nucleotides: TGTGCCAGTAGTCCCCGGGGGAGGGAGAATCAGCCCCAGCATTTT. As protein: CASSPRGRENQPQHF.

The chain links TRBV9 to TRBJ2-7, with 12 bases that match TRBD1. Per the germline V gene, CDR1 is SGDLS and CDR2 is YYNGEE. The CDR3 consists of 15 residues. V gave up 4 bases and J gave up 6 bases; unmatched junction bases: 8. CDR3 protein: CASSYRDRGLGEQYF. In nucleotides, the CDR3 is TGTGCCAGCAGCTACCGGGACAGGGGGCTTGGCGAGCAGTACTTC.

This sequence joins TRBV7-2 and TRBJ2-2, with 10 bases identical to TRBD2. V lost 5 bases to trimming and J lost 1 base; unmatched junction nucleotides: 4. In germline, CDR1 is SGHTA, CDR2 FQGNSA. CDR3 length: 16 amino acids. This CDR3 reads CASSPRTSGNTGELFF. The CDR3 region has the DNA TGTGCCAGCAGCCCCCGGACTAGCGGGAACACCGGGGAGCTGTTTTTT. The whole variable domain, remainder taken from reference TRBV7-2 and TRBJ2-2, is GAGVSQSPSNKVTEKGKDVELRCDPISGHTALYWYRQSLGQGLEFLIYFQGNSAPDKSGLPSDRFSAERTGGSVSTLTIQRTQQEDSAVYLCASSPRTSGNTGELFFGEGSRLTVL.

This chain links TRBV12-3 or TRBV12-4 with TRBJ2-7; no clear D gene. V was clipped by 2 bases and J by 0 bases, with 5 bases between them. The CDR3 runs 13 residues. DNA for the CDR3: TGTGCCAGCAGTTTAAGGGCCTCCTACGAGCAGTACTTC. This sequence encodes CASSLRASYEQYF.

The chain uses TRBV9 and TRBJ2-1; 11 bases are shared with TRBD2. Unmatched junction bases numbered 3, after V lost 2 bases and J lost 2 bases. Germline V CDR1 and CDR2: SGDLS, YYNGEE. The CDR3 length is 16 residues. CDR3: CASSVSGRAAYNEQFF. DNA of the CDR3: TGTGCCAGCAGCGTTAGCGGGAGGGCCGCCTACAATGAGCAGTTCTTC.

The sample holds one count of this clone. The V gene is TRBV7-3, the J gene TRBJ2-1, with TRBD2 identical over 8 bases. V trimming: 0 bases; J trimming: 5 bases; junction bases outside the gene matches: 12. The germline CDR1 and CDR2 sequences are SGHTA and FQGTGA. The CDR3 is 18 residues long. This CDR3 is CASSLTVRGLGRNNEQFF. In DNA, the CDR3 is TGTGCCAGCAGCTTAACGGTTAGGGGACTAGGGAGGAACAATGAGCAGTTCTTC. The whole variable domain, remainder taken from reference TRBV7-3 and TRBJ2-1, is GAGVSQTPSNKVTEKGKYVELRCDPISGHTALYWYRQSLGQGPEFLIYFQGTGAADDSGLPNDRFFAVRPEGSVSTLKIQRTERGDSAVYLCASSLTVRGLGRNNEQFFGPGTRLTVL.

This chain uses TRBV18 with TRBJ1-4; D remains unclear. V was cut by 3 bases and J by 8 bases, with 19 bases left in between. The CDR3 is 16 residues long. Germline lookup yields CDR1 KGHSH and CDR2 LQKENI. CDR3: CASSPSVLGVEEKLFF. DNA of the CDR3: TGTGCCAGCTCACCCTCGGTCCTTGGCGTCGAGGAAAAACTGTTTTTT.

V and J are TRBV7-6 and TRBJ1-6; the match to TRBD1 covers 8 bases. The CDR3 length is 15 residues. Germline loops: CDR1 SGHVS, CDR2 FNYEAQ. After removal of 5 bases from V and 10 bases from J, the junction contained 10 bases not matched to a gene. CDR3 coding DNA: TGTGCCAGCAGCGGGAGACAGGGGACTGGGTCACCCCTCCACTTT. Its protein product is CASSGRQGTGSPLHF. The complete variable domain, with remaining parts taken from reference TRBV7-6 and TRBJ1-6, reads GAGVSQSPRYKVTKRGQDVALRCDPISGHVSLYWYRQALGQGPEFLTYFNYEAQQDKSGLPNDRFSAERPEGSISTLTIQRTEQRDSAMYRCASSGRQGTGSPLHFGNGTRLTVT.

The V and J genes are TRBV11-1 and TRBJ2-5; D remains ambiguous. The CDR3 has 11 residues. Trimming took off 4 bases at V and 2 bases at J, with 2 bases between the two ends. Germline CDR1 reads SGHAT; CDR2 reads FQDESV (reference sequence). CDR3 DNA: TGTGCCAGCAGCTCACAAGAGACCCAGTACTTC. It encodes CASSSQETQYF.

The chain uses TRBV9 and TRBJ1-2; 7 nucleotides match TRBD1. This CDR3 has 14 amino acids. Germline V gene data show CDR1 as SGDLS and CDR2 as YYNGEE. Losses at the gene ends were 4 bases for V and 5 bases for J; bases not matched to a gene: 8. CDR3 DNA sequence: TGTGCCAGCAGCCCCCGACAGGGATCATATGGCTACACCTTC. It is translated as CASSPRQGSYGYTF.

This clone was detected only a few times. The junction differs from germline at one of its ends, possibly a read error. The sample holds other DNA sequences that translate to the same CDR3. The CDR3 coding sequence is TGTGCCAGCAGCCAAGAATCGACTCGACAAGACTTC. Protein product: CASSQESTRQDF. The chain has TRBV3-1 (or the pseudogene TRBV3-2) and TRBJ2-7; D unresolved. The length of the CDR3 is 12 residues. CDR1 is LGHDT, CDR2 YNNKEL, per germline (reference sequence).

The chain employs TRBV5-1 and TRBJ2-1; D is unclear. Germline values: CDR1 SGHRS, CDR2 YFSETQ. This CDR3 spans 17 amino acids. V was trimmed by 0 bases and J by 5 bases, leaving 18 bases between them. The CDR3 loop is CASSLARLRLHDNEQFF. In nucleotides, the CDR3 is TGCGCCAGCAGCTTGGCAAGGTTGCGCCTCCACGACAATGAGCAGTTCTTC.

V is TRBV6-5 and J is TRBJ2-5, with TRBD2 matching over 13 bases. The CDR3 length is 13 residues. The trim removed 10 bases at V and 7 bases at J, leaving 6 bases unmatched. CDR1 is MNHEY, CDR2 SVGAGI, per germline. CDR3 in DNA: TGTGCCATTCGGACTAGCGGGAGCGGGACCCAGTACTTC. It specifies CAIRTSGSGTQYF.

V and J are TRBV7-3 and TRBJ2-1; 12 bases fit TRBD1. V shed 1 base, J shed 8 bases, and the junction held 9 bases outside the gene matches. Germline CDR1 SGHTA, CDR2 FQGTGA. The CDR3 runs to 17 residues. The CDR3 spells CASSLNGGTGGGYEQFF. In DNA, the CDR3 is TGTGCCAGCAGCTTAAATGGGGGGACAGGGGGCGGATATGAGCAGTTCTTC.

This chain uses TRBV12-3 or TRBV12-4 with TRBJ2-7; 7 bases align to TRBD1. The CDR3 totals 13 residues. J lost 4 bases, V lost 4 bases, and 4 bases had no gene match. CDR3 amino acids: CASSYRGQYEQYF. The CDR3 DNA reads as TGTGCCAGCAGTTACAGGGGTCAATACGAGCAGTACTTC.

The V and J genes are TRBV7-2 and TRBJ2-7; perhaps TRBD2 as D (6 bases). V lost 6 bases to trimming and J lost 1 base, with 10 bases between them. Germline V gene lookup returns CDR1 SGHTA and CDR2 FQGNSA. This CDR3 contains 13 residues. As DNA, the CDR3 is TGTGCCAGCAGGACCGGGGGTTCCTACGAGCAGTACTTC. Protein sequence: CASRTGGSYEQYF.

This chain links TRBV4-1 with TRBJ1-4; D not resolved. The CDR3 spans 15 residues. The V and J ends lost 0 bases and 4 bases respectively, with 9 bases between them. Germline V lookup: CDR1 MGHRA, CDR2 YSYEKL. CDR3 in amino acids: CASSQDGRNNEKLFF. CDR3 bases: TGCGCCAGCAGCCAAGATGGGCGGAATAATGAAAAACTGTTTTTT.

The chain recombines TRBV28 with TRBJ2-2; 8 bases are shared with TRBD2. With 7 bases clipped from V and 6 bases from J, the junction kept 4 bases outside the gene matches. This CDR3 region has 13 residues. CDR1 is MDHEN and CDR2 is SYDVKM in the germline V gene. CDR3 amino acids: CASMASGSGELFF. In DNA form, the CDR3 reads TGTGCCAGCATGGCTAGCGGGTCCGGGGAGCTGTTTTTT.

The gene calls are TRBV3-1 (or the pseudogene TRBV3-2) and TRBJ2-7, with D possibly being TRBD1 (5 bases). The CDR3 runs 13 residues. Trimming removed 7 bases from V and 5 bases from J, with 15 bases in between. CDR1 is LGHDT and CDR2 is YNNKEL in the germline V gene (reference sequence). In nucleotides, the CDR3 is TGTGCCAGCACACTATCTGGGGCTAACGAGCAGTACTTC. Protein sequence: CASTLSGANEQYF.

This chain uses TRBV7-9 with TRBJ2-1; D gene unclear. V dropped 3 bases and J dropped 0 bases, with 9 bases sitting between them. CDR3 length: 15 amino acids. From germline, CDR1 is SEHNR and CDR2 FQNEAQ (reference sequence). The chain's CDR3 is CASSFFLSSYNEQFF. The CDR3 region has the DNA TGTGCCAGCAGCTTTTTTCTCAGCTCCTACAATGAGCAGTTCTTC.

This sequence joins TRBV2 and TRBJ2-5, with 13 bases aligning to TRBD2. Germline CDR1 and CDR2: SNHLY and FYNNEI. This CDR3 is 17 amino acids long. With 7 bases clipped from V and 5 bases from J, the junction kept 13 bases outside the gene matches. The CDR3 DNA is TGTGCCAGCATCGACACCACTAGCGGGAGGGCCGGGGAGACCCAGTACTTC. This encodes CASIDTTSGRAGETQYF.